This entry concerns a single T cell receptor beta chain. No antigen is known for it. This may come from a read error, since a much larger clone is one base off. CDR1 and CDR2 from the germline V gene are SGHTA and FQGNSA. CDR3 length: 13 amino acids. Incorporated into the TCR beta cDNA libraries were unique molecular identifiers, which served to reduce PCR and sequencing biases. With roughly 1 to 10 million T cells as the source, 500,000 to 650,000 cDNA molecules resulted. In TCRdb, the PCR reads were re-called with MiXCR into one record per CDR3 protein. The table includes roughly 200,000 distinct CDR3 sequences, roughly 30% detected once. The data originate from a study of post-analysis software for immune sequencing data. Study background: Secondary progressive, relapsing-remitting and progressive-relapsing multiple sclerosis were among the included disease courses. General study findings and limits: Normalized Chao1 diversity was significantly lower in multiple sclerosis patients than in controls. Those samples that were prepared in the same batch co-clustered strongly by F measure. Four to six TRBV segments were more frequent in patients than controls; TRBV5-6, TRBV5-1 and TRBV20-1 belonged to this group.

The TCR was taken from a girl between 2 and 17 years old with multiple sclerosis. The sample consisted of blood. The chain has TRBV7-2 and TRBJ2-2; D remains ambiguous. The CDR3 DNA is TGTGCCGGCAGCTTAGTAATAGCCGGGGAGCTGTTTTTT. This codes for CAGSLVIAGELFF.